This T cell receptor (beta chain) is from a study of T cells in Graves' hyperthyroidism and ophthalmopathy. V lost 8 bases to trimming and J lost 3 bases, with 19 bases between them. CDR3 length: 15 residues. Germline CDR1 and CDR2: MDHEN and SYDVKM. Amplification yielded TCR beta CDR3 regions, with RNA transcripts as the source. The HTBI primer set was used in a first-round RT-PCR of the TCR CDR3. MiXCR, run by TCRdb on the multiplex PCR reads, gives a single entry per CDR3 protein. The sample holds about 500,000 distinct CDR3 sequences; roughly 18% are singletons and the top ten take around 17%. This clonotype was seen a few times. The conserved phenylalanine or tryptophan is not found at the CDR3 terminus, so this likely reflects a read error.

V is TRBV28 and J is TRBJ1-2; the D gene is possibly TRBD1 (5 bases). The TCR originated in a woman younger than 35 with Graves' ophthalmopathy. The sequenced material came from blood. In DNA form, the CDR3 reads TGTGCCAGCGCACAACGGGACCGTCGGGACTATGGCTACACCCTC. Protein: CASAQRDRRDYGYTL.